This T cell receptor beta chain was identified in a study of beta chain features in type 1 diabetes. Losses at the gene ends were 4 bases for V and 8 bases for J; bases not matched to a gene: 10. The CDR3 is 15 amino acids. In germline, CDR1 is MNHEY, CDR2 SMNVEV (reference sequence). This clone occurred a few times. Its specificity is unknown. Of the isolated RNA, all was reverse transcribed, and so the sequenced material was expressed TCRB transcripts. Assay used: immunoSEQ multiplex PCR; TCRdb lists only in-frame clones, some missing. The table includes roughly 450,000 clones, 9.5% to 12% detected once. Overall study findings and caveats: TCRB CDR3s were moderately but significantly shorter in Type 1 diabetes patients in all four CD4+ subsets. Reduced insertions and increased deletions marked VDJ junctions in type 1 diabetes patients. Comparison showed that naive, central memory and Treg TCRB repertoires appeared more similar among patients than among healthy donors.

The receptor's source is a woman in her late teens or twenties in good health. This chain links TRBV27 with TRBJ2-1; the match to TRBD2 covers 8 bases. The material sequenced was naive CD4+ T cells from blood. CDR3 loop: CASSSIIAGLYEQFF. The CDR3 DNA reads TGTGCCAGCAGTTCGATCATAGCGGGACTGTATGAGCAGTTCTTC.